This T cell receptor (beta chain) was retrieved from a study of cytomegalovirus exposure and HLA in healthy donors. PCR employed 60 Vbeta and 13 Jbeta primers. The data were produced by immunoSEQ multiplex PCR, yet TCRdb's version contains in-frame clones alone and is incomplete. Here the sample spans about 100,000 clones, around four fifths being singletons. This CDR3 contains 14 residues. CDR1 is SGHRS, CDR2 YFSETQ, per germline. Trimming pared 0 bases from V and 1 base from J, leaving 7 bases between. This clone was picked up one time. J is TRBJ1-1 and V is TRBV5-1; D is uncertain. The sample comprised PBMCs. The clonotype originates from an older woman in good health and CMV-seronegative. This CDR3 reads CASSLGRTNTEAFF. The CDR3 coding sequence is TGCGCCAGCAGCTTGGGCAGAACGAACACTGAAGCTTTCTTT.